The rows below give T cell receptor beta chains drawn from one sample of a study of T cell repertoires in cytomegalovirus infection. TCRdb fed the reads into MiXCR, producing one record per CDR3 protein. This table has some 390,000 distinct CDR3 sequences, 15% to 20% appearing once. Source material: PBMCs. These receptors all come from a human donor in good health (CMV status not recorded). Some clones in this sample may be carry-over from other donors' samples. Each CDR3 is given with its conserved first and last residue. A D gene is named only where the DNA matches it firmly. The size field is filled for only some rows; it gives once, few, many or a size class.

DNA: TGCGCCAGCAGCATACAGGGGGACACCGGGGAGCTGTTTTTT; CDR3: CASSIQGDTGELFF; V: TRBV5-1; J: TRBJ2-2; D: TRBD1; size: NA
DNA: TGCAGCGCCCCCCAGAACACTGAAGCTTTCTTT; CDR3: CSAPQNTEAFF; V: TRBV29-1; J: TRBJ1-1; D: NA; size: NA
DNA: TGTGCCAGCAGTTACTCGAGACAGGGGGTCGACACTGAAGCTTTCTTT; CDR3: CASSYSRQGVDTEAFF; V: TRBV6-6; J: TRBJ1-1; D: TRBD1; size: NA
DNA: TGTGCCAGCAGCTCCCTAACTGGGATGCAGTTCTTC; CDR3: CASSSLTGMQFF; V: TRBV7-2; J: TRBJ2-1; D: NA; size: few
DNA: TGTGCCAGCAGCTCGTCCCTAGCGGGAGGGCGGCAAGAGACCCAGTACTTC; CDR3: CASSSSLAGGRQETQYF; V: TRBV27; J: TRBJ2-5; D: TRBD2; size: NA
DNA: TGTGCCAGCAGCTTAGACCCTAATCGTAATTCACCCCTCCACTTT; CDR3: CASSLDPNRNSPLHF; V: TRBV7-2; J: TRBJ1-6; D: NA; size: many
DNA: TGTGCCAGCAGTTACACAGGTTATAGCAATCAGCCCCAGCATTTT; CDR3: CASSYTGYSNQPQHF; V: TRBV6-6; J: TRBJ1-5; D: NA; size: many
DNA: TGTGCCAGCAGTGCCCTAGCGGCCCCCTACGAGCAGTACTTC; CDR3: CASSALAAPYEQYF; V: TRBV25-1; J: TRBJ2-7; D: TRBD2; size: many
DNA: TGTGCCAGCAGCTTAAGGGGATATGGGTCTGGAAGCAATCAGCCCCAGCATTTT; CDR3: CASSLRGYGSGSNQPQHF; V: TRBV7-8; J: TRBJ1-5; D: NA; size: many
DNA: TGCGCCAGCGCTTCCGAGGGACAGCTCACAGATACGCAGTATTTT; CDR3: CASASEGQLTDTQYF; V: TRBV5-1; J: TRBJ2-3; D: TRBD1; size: NA
DNA: TGTGCCAGCAGCTTAGAGAGGGGCAGGGCCTCTGGAAACACCATATATTTT; CDR3: CASSLERGRASGNTIYF; V: TRBV7-8; J: TRBJ1-3; D: NA; size: many
DNA: TGTGCCAGCAGGATAAGGGGGGCCAGCTCTGAAGCTTTCTTT; CDR3: CASRIRGASSEAFF; V: TRBV5-4; J: TRBJ1-1; D: NA; size: few
DNA: TGCAGTGCAGAACCCACAGGGAACACTGAAGCTTTCTTT; CDR3: CSAEPTGNTEAFF; V: TRBV20-1; J: TRBJ1-1; D: NA; size: few
DNA: TGTGCCAGCAGCAGACCCCCCTGGCTTGATGAAGCTTTCTTT; CDR3: CASSRPPWLDEAFF; V: TRBV6-2/TRBV6-3; J: TRBJ1-1; D: NA; size: few
DNA: TGTGCCAGCAGCTTGGGGGGTTGGGGTGAAGCTTTCTTT; CDR3: CASSLGGWGEAFF; V: TRBV7-2; J: TRBJ1-1; D: NA; size: many
DNA: TGTGCCAGCAGCAGTGCGGGTACGGGGACAGGGGGTTCCTACGAGCAGTACTTC; CDR3: CASSSAGTGTGGSYEQYF; V: TRBV7-6; J: TRBJ2-7; D: TRBD1; size: many
DNA: TGTGCCAGTACCTCCCTCCGTTCTTCCCTCACCCGGACAGAGAACACTGAAGCTTTCTTT; CDR3: CASTSLRSSLTRTENTEAFF; V: TRBV19; J: TRBJ1-1; D: NA; size: NA
DNA: TGTGCCAGCAGCTCATGGACTAGCGCTAGCACAGATACGCAGTATTTT; CDR3: CASSSWTSASTDTQYF; V: TRBV3-1; J: TRBJ2-3; D: TRBD2; size: NA
DNA: TGTGCCAGCAGCGTGGGGGAGAAAGTCGACGAGCAGTACTTC; CDR3: CASSVGEKVDEQYF; V: TRBV5-4; J: TRBJ2-7; D: NA; size: NA
DNA: TGTGCCTGGAGGGGAACAGGGGTCACTGAAGCTTTCTTT; CDR3: CAWRGTGVTEAFF; V: TRBV30; J: TRBJ1-1; D: TRBD1; size: few
DNA: TGTGCCAGCGGGACAGGCCCAAATTCAAACACAGATACGCAGTATTTT; CDR3: CASGTGPNSNTDTQYF; V: TRBV6-1; J: TRBJ2-3; D: TRBD1; size: many
DNA: TGCAGTGCTAGCCGAGGACTCATCTACGAGCAGTACTTC; CDR3: CSASRGLIYEQYF; V: TRBV20-1; J: TRBJ2-7; D: NA; size: few
DNA: TGCAGCGTTAGAGACTCGGTCACTGAAGCTTTCTTT; CDR3: CSVRDSVTEAFF; V: TRBV29-1; J: TRBJ1-1; D: NA; size: NA
DNA: TGCGCCAGCAGCCAAGTACTTTTCAGGGAAAAACTGTTTTTT; CDR3: CASSQVLFREKLFF; V: TRBV4-1; J: TRBJ1-4; D: NA; size: NA
DNA: TGTGCCAGCAGTTGGAACGGTGTGACAGGGTTGGCGGATACGCAGTATTTT; CDR3: CASSWNGVTGLADTQYF; V: TRBV6-2/TRBV6-3; J: TRBJ2-3; D: TRBD1; size: few
DNA: TGTGCCATCAGTGAAGCGTATGGCGGGAGACTCGTTGAGCAGTTCTTC; CDR3: CAISEAYGGRLVEQFF; V: TRBV10-3; J: TRBJ2-1; D: TRBD2; size: NA
DNA: TGTGCCAGCAGCTCTAGGACAGTCTACACCGGGGAGCTGTTTTTT; CDR3: CASSSRTVYTGELFF; V: TRBV11-2; J: TRBJ2-2; D: NA; size: NA
DNA: TGCGCCAGCAGGATCAACAGGGGTTCCTACGAGCAGTACTTC; CDR3: CASRINRGSYEQYF; V: TRBV5-1; J: TRBJ2-7; D: TRBD1; size: NA
DNA: TGTGCCATCAGTGAGTCGCTGACAGCCCAAGAGACCCAGTACTTC; CDR3: CAISESLTAQETQYF; V: TRBV10-3; J: TRBJ2-5; D: NA; size: few
DNA: TGCAGTGCTAGCGCCACTAGCGCGGGCTCCTACGAGCAGTACTTC; CDR3: CSASATSAGSYEQYF; V: TRBV20-1; J: TRBJ2-7; D: TRBD2; size: NA
DNA: TGTGCCAGTAGTATTACGTTCGGGAATTCACCCCTCCACTTT; CDR3: CASSITFGNSPLHF; V: TRBV19; J: TRBJ1-6; D: NA; size: few
DNA: TGTGCCTTCCGCCAGAGGGGTGGGAATCAGCCCCAGCATTTT; CDR3: CAFRQRGGNQPQHF; V: TRBV19; J: TRBJ1-5; D: NA; size: NA
DNA: TGTGCCAGCAAGCAGGGTAGCACAGATACGCAGTATTTT; CDR3: CASKQGSTDTQYF; V: TRBV2; J: TRBJ2-3; D: NA; size: NA
DNA: TGTGCCAGCAGCCTTTGGACCGGAGAGACCCAGTACTTC; CDR3: CASSLWTGETQYF; V: TRBV7-6; J: TRBJ2-5; D: NA; size: few
DNA: TGTGCCAGCAGCCGCATTTTGGGGGATGAGCAGTTCTTC; CDR3: CASSRILGDEQFF; V: TRBV11-2; J: TRBJ2-1; D: NA; size: NA
DNA: TGTGCCAGCTCACCCACTTCTACTCGAAGGACTGAAGCTTTCTTT; CDR3: CASSPTSTRRTEAFF; V: TRBV18; J: TRBJ1-1; D: NA; size: NA
DNA: TGTGCCAGCAGTTTAGTGGGTGGGAGGACCTACAATGAGCAGTTCTTC; CDR3: CASSLVGGRTYNEQFF; V: TRBV12-3/TRBV12-4; J: TRBJ2-1; D: NA; size: NA
DNA: TGCGCCAGCAGCCAAAGTCCCGGGCTCCACTATGGCTACACCTTC; CDR3: CASSQSPGLHYGYTF; V: TRBV4-1; J: TRBJ1-2; D: NA; size: few
DNA: TGTGCCAGCAGCCCTAGGCTTGACAGCCTTCAAGAGACCCAGTACTTC; CDR3: CASSPRLDSLQETQYF; V: TRBV7-9; J: TRBJ2-5; D: NA; size: many
DNA: TGTGCCAGCAGCCCGAGACAGCGACCCAACTATGGCTACACCTTC; CDR3: CASSPRQRPNYGYTF; V: TRBV7-8; J: TRBJ1-2; D: NA; size: many
DNA: TGTGCCAGCTCACCACGTCGGGCTGAATATCAGCCCCAGCATTTT; CDR3: CASSPRRAEYQPQHF; V: TRBV18; J: TRBJ1-5; D: NA; size: few
DNA: TGTGCCAGCAGCTTAGGGTCTAGCACTGAAGCTTTCTTT; CDR3: CASSLGSSTEAFF; V: TRBV7-2; J: TRBJ1-1; D: NA; size: many
DNA: TGTGCCAGCAGACAGGGACAGGGTTTGCATGAGCAGTTCTTC; CDR3: CASRQGQGLHEQFF; V: TRBV12-3/TRBV12-4; J: TRBJ2-1; D: TRBD1; size: many
DNA: TGTGCCAGCAGTGAATCACAGTTGGGGTTCCACGAGCAGTACTTC; CDR3: CASSESQLGFHEQYF; V: TRBV25-1; J: TRBJ2-7; D: NA; size: NA
DNA: TGTGCCAGCAGCCGGCAGGGCCTAGGAGCTTTCTTT; CDR3: CASSRQGLGAFF; V: TRBV3-1; J: TRBJ1-1; D: NA; size: few
DNA: TGTGCCAGCAGCTTGTTACGGGGAAGGCAAGAGACCCAGTACTTC; CDR3: CASSLLRGRQETQYF; V: TRBV7-2; J: TRBJ2-5; D: NA; size: many
DNA: TGTGCCAGCAGTGAACCCTATCAGAGAGCCCAAGAGACCCAGTACTTC; CDR3: CASSEPYQRAQETQYF; V: TRBV6-1; J: TRBJ2-5; D: NA; size: NA
DNA: TGTGCCAGCAGCCGTGCCCCGGGTACGCAGTATTTT; CDR3: CASSRAPGTQYF; V: TRBV7-2; J: TRBJ2-3; D: NA; size: many
DNA: TGTGCCACCCACAATCCCGGGACGGGGCATGGGGACATTCAGTACTTC; CDR3: CATHNPGTGHGDIQYF; V: TRBV6-2/TRBV6-3; J: TRBJ2-4; D: NA; size: NA
DNA: TGCGCCAGCAGCCCCCTGTTGAGGGCTGGAAACACCATATATTTT; CDR3: CASSPLLRAGNTIYF; V: TRBV4-1; J: TRBJ1-3; D: NA; size: many
DNA: TGTGCCAGTAGTATGGGGAGGGCTAGCGGGATCGGTGAGCAGTTCTTC; CDR3: CASSMGRASGIGEQFF; V: TRBV19; J: TRBJ2-1; D: TRBD2; size: NA
DNA: TGTGCCAGCAGCTCTAAGCACGGGCGAGAGACCCAGTACTTC; CDR3: CASSSKHGRETQYF; V: TRBV7-2; J: TRBJ2-5; D: NA; size: many
DNA: TGCAGTGCTAGAGATGGATGGGGGGAAAAACTGTTTTTT; CDR3: CSARDGWGEKLFF; V: TRBV20-1; J: TRBJ1-4; D: NA; size: few
DNA: TGTGCCAGCAGCCGAAAGCGGGGGGGCGCCGGGGAGCTGTTTTTT; CDR3: CASSRKRGGAGELFF; V: TRBV7-2; J: TRBJ2-2; D: TRBD2; size: NA
DNA: TGCAGTGCCGTCTCTGGGACGTTGATGGCCGAGCAGTACTTC; CDR3: CSAVSGTLMAEQYF; V: TRBV20-1; J: TRBJ2-7; D: NA; size: NA
DNA: TGTGCCAGCAGCTTAGGGGGACTAGCGGGAGAAGAGCGCGAGCAGTACTTC; CDR3: CASSLGGLAGEEREQYF; V: TRBV7-2; J: TRBJ2-7; D: TRBD2; size: many
DNA: TGTGCCAGCAGCCCGAGCGGACAGAAGCATCAGCCCCAGCATTTT; CDR3: CASSPSGQKHQPQHF; V: TRBV5-4; J: TRBJ1-5; D: NA; size: few
DNA: TGTGCCACCAGCAGAGCGGGGTTAAGTCCTAATCAGCCCCAGCATTTT; CDR3: CATSRAGLSPNQPQHF; V: TRBV15; J: TRBJ1-5; D: NA; size: NA
DNA: TGTGCCAGCAGTTTGGGACTTTCCACTGAAGCTTTCTTT; CDR3: CASSLGLSTEAFF; V: TRBV12-3/TRBV12-4; J: TRBJ1-1; D: NA; size: NA